This section outlines one T cell receptor beta chain sequence together with its context. This sample was taken from a study of cytomegalovirus exposure and HLA in healthy donors. The CDR3 runs 17 residues. V gave up 2 bases and J gave up 4 bases; unmatched junction bases: 13. Per the germline V gene, CDR1 is MNHEY and CDR2 is SMNVEV (reference sequence). Vbeta (60) and Jbeta (13) primers were used in the PCR. Produced via immunoSEQ multiplex PCR; TCRdb's table is partial and in-frame only. In the table there are 200,000 or so clones, 75% to 90% of which are singletons. The chain is built from TRBV27 and TRBJ2-7; TRBD2 matches at 8 bases. The sequencing input was PBMCs. The TCR was taken from a boy younger than 10 in good health and CMV-seronegative. This CDR3 reads CASSLRPSGRVAYEQYF. The CDR3 DNA sequence: TGTGCCAGCAGTTTACGGCCTAGCGGGCGGGTAGCGTACGAGCAGTACTTC.